This T cell receptor beta chain was captured by sequencing in a study of neoadjuvant nivolumab and ipilimumab in lung cancer. Study-level background: Patients got nivolumab 3 mg/kg on days 1, 15 and 29; combination added ipilimumab 1 mg/kg day 1. Points from the study as a whole: Pathologic regression was not significantly tied to TCR clonality. Only two of four nivolumab-treated tumors gained richness and clonality by surgery.

The count of this clone is one. Its antigen remains unidentified. Data came from immunoSEQ multiplex PCR; TCRdb stores just in-frame clones and leaves some out. The sample records just over 3,500 clones, roughly 80% being singletons. V lost 5 bases and J lost 0; bases outside the gene matches: 6. From germline, CDR1 is SGHTA and CDR2 FQGTGA. The CDR3 is made up of 15 amino acids. The chain carries TRBV7-3 and TRBJ1-1, with 7 bases identical to TRBD1. The specimen comprised peripheral blood, sampled after neoadjuvant nivolumab, alone or with ipilimumab, at or shortly before surgery. This clonotype was sampled from an adult with non-small cell lung cancer. In DNA, the CDR3 is TGTGCCAGCAGCCGAGGGGGCGGGATGAACACTGAAGCTTTCTTT. This translates into CASSRGGGMNTEAFF. The full variable domain, rest sourced from reference TRBV7-3 and TRBJ1-1, is GAGVSQTPSNKVTEKGKYVELRCDPISGHTALYWYRQSLGQGPEFLIYFQGTGAADDSGLPNDRFFAVRPEGSVSTLKIQRTERGDSAVYLCASSRGGGMNTEAFFGQGTRLTVV.